Below, 4 T cell receptor beta chains from the same sample are listed, as sequenced in a study of blood T cell repertoires in COVID-19. TCRdb's copy holds only in-frame clones and misses some; the assay was immunoSEQ multiplex PCR. Seen here are approximately 260,000 clones, about 85% observed once, and the top ten hold 5% to 8%. The sample comprised PBMCs or T cells enriched from blood (not recorded which). These receptors all come from a woman in her forties or fifties who had been exposed to COVID-19.

The rearrangement uses TRBV6-5 and TRBJ2-1; 10 bases map to TRBD1. V lost 6 bases and J lost 10; bases outside the gene matches: 12. The CDR3 consists of 15 residues. Germline V lookup: CDR1 MNHEY, CDR2 SVGAGI. CDR3 coding DNA: TGTGCCAGCAGGAGAGGACAGGGGGGGATCATGGAGCAGTTCTTC. Translating gives CASRRGQGGIMEQFF.

As regards this clone: This sample includes further DNA sequences coding for the same CDR3. The chain couples TRBV25-1 to TRBJ1-2; no clear D. The germline V gene has CDR1 MGHDK and CDR2 SYGVNS. Trimming removed 4 bases from V and 7 bases from J, with 7 bases in between. The CDR3 extends over 11 amino acids. In DNA form, the CDR3 reads TGTGCCAGCAGTGGGGGAGGTGGCTACACCTTC. Its translation: CASSGGGGYTF.

This sequence joins TRBV18 and TRBJ1-1; 7 bases map to TRBD1. V was clipped by 6 bases and J by 5 bases; unmatched bases: 15. The germline gives CDR1 KGHSH, CDR2 LQKENI. This CDR3 contains 16 residues. The CDR3 spells CASSPEGARPRTEAFF. Here the CDR3 DNA reads TGTGCCAGCTCCCCGGAGGGGGCCCGACCGAGGACTGAAGCTTTCTTT.

This sequence joins TRBV29-1 and TRBJ1-5, with 7 bases lining up with TRBD1. Germline V CDR1 and CDR2: SQVTM, ANQGSEA. Trimming at V came to 6 bases and at J to 1 base, leaving 6 bases not matched to a gene. The CDR3 spans 14 residues. CDR3 in amino acids: CSVGDRVSNQPQHF. The CDR3 DNA sequence: TGCAGCGTAGGCGACAGGGTAAGCAATCAGCCCCAGCATTTT.